The next 4 T cell receptor beta chains were all read from a single sample in a study of human T cells and chemical hapten exposure. TCRdb re-called the RACE reads through MiXCR, storing one row per CDR3 protein. The data show tens of thousands of distinct CDR3 sequences, approximately 9.5% seen once. Time point here: patch test 3, about 24 weeks after DPC sensitization. As to treatment: therapeutic diphenylcyclopropenone sensitization with weekly scalp DPC. Extraction of total RNA was performed on unfractionated whole blood. Here the sequenced sample was whole blood, taken in connection with sensitization to the hapten diphenylcyclopropenone (DPC). The receptors were sampled from a middle-aged man with alopecia areata. Some clones in this sample may be carry-over from other donors' samples.

The chain carries TRBV3-1 and TRBJ2-4; D is unresolved. The germline V gene has CDR1 LGHDT and CDR2 YNNKEL (reference sequence). Trimming shortened V by 3 bases and J by 0 bases, and 12 bases separated the two germline ends. The CDR3 is 16 residues long. This chain's CDR3 is CASSQIPDLAKNIQYF. The CDR3, as DNA: TGTGCCAGCAGCCAGATTCCGGACCTAGCCAAAAACATTCAGTACTTC. Combining the CDR3 with reference TRBV3-1 and TRBJ2-4 gives the whole variable domain DTAVSQTPKYLVTQMGNDKSIKCEQNLGHDTMYWYKQDSKKFLKIMFSYNNKELIINETVPNRFSPKSPDKAHLNLHINSLELGDSAVYFCASSQIPDLAKNIQYFGAGTRLSVL.

Ten or more counts support this clonotype. The chain carries TRBV5-1 and TRBJ2-1, with 13 bases identical to TRBD2. CDR3 length: 17 amino acids. The germline gives CDR1 SGHRS, CDR2 YFSETQ. J was trimmed by 3 bases and V by 4 bases; bases with no gene match: 7. CDR3 amino acids: CASSRGTSGNNYNEQFF. The CDR3 DNA is TGCGCCAGCAGCCGGGGGACTAGCGGGAACAACTACAATGAGCAGTTCTTC.

The chain recombines TRBV4-2 with TRBJ2-7; TRBD2 matches 8 bases. CDR3 length: 16 residues. CDR1 is LGHNA, CDR2 YNFKEQ, per germline. Trimming removed 0 bases from V and 2 bases from J; junction bases left unmatched: 6. The CDR3 DNA sequence: TGTGCCAGCAGCCAAGAAGGGGGGACTAGAACCTACGAGCAGTACTTC. It translates to CASSQEGGTRTYEQYF.

This clonotype was detected many times. V is TRBV3-1 and J is TRBJ2-1; a possible D gene is TRBD1 (5 bases). CDR3 length equals 14 residues. The V end lost 2 bases, the J end lost 3 bases, and 8 bases lay between the germline ends. The germline CDR1 and CDR2 sequences are LGHDT and YNNKEL (reference sequence). The CDR3 protein is CASSQMTDYNEQFF. Here the CDR3 DNA reads TGTGCCAGCAGCCAAATGACAGACTACAATGAGCAGTTCTTC.